The clone carrying this T cell receptor beta chain was recorded a few times. The antigen is unknown. This specimen comes from a study of metastatic and nonmetastatic thyroid tumors. About the study: The authors compared repertoires across blood and tumor or nodule tissue from malignant and benign thyroid patients.

The CDR3 extends over 15 amino acids. V was clipped by 3 bases and J by 4 bases, with 17 bases between them. CDR1 and CDR2 (germline): SGHDT, YYEEEE. Original data processing: Building a distant-metastasis classifier for papillary thyroid cancer drew on CDR3 differences across clinicopathological groups. TCRdb re-called clones from the PCR reads using MiXCR. TCRdb, not the original authors, processed these V and J calls. The sample has some 21,000 clones, about 22% seen once. Treatment of any kind had been given to no patient before thyroid surgery. Study-wide results and caveats: It was reportedly found that TCR beta diversity was significantly higher in malignant thyroid tumors than in benign nodules, a difference seen in both blood and tumor samples.

V is TRBV5-6 and J is TRBJ2-7; the D is unclear. The receptor's source is a female donor with papillary thyroid cancer or a benign thyroid nodule (not recorded which). Some clones in this sample may be carry-over from other donors' samples. Sequenced material: tumor tissue. The CDR3 reads CASSSAGSVWYEQYF. The DNA for the CDR3 is TGTGCCAGCAGCTCGGCTGGTTCCGTCTGGTACGAGCAGTACTTC.